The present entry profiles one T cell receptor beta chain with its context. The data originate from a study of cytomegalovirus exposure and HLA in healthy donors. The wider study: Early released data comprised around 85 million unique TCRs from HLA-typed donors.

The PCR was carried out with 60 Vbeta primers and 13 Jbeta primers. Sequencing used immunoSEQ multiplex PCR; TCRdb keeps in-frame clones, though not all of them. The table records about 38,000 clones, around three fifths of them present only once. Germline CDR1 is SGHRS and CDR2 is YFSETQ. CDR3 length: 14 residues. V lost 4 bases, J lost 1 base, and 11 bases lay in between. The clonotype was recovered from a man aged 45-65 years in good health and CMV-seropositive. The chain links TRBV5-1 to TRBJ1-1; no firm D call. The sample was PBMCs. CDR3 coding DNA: TGCGCCAGCAGCCCTACGCCAGGGAACACTGAAGCTTTCTTT. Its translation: CASSPTPGNTEAFF. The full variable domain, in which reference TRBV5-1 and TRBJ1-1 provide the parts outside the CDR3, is KAGVTQTPRYLIKTRGQQVTLSCSPISGHRSVSWYQQTPGQGLQFLFEYFSETQRNKGNFPGRFSGRQFSNSRSEMNVSTLELGDSALYLCASSPTPGNTEAFFGQGTRLTVV.